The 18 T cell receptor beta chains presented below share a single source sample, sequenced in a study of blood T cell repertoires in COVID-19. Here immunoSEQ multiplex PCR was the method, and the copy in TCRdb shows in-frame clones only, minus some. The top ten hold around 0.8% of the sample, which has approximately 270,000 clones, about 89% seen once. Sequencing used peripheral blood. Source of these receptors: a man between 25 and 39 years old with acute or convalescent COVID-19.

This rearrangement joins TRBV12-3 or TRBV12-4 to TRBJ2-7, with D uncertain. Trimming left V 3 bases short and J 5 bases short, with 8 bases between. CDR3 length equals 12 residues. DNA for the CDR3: TGTGCCAGCAGTTTTGAGTCTAACGAGCAGTACTTC. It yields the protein CASSFESNEQYF.

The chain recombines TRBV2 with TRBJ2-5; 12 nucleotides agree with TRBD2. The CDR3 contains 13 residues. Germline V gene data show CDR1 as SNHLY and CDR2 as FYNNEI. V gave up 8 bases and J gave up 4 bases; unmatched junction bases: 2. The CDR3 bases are TGTGCCAGCGGGGGACTAGCGGGAGAGACCCAGTACTTC. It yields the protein CASGGLAGETQYF.

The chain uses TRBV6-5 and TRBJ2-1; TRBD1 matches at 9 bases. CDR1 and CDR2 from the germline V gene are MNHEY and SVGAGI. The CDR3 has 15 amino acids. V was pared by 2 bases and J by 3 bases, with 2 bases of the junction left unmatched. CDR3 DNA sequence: TGTGCCAGCAGTTACGAGGGACAGGGCTACAATGAGCAGTTCTTC. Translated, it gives CASSYEGQGYNEQFF.

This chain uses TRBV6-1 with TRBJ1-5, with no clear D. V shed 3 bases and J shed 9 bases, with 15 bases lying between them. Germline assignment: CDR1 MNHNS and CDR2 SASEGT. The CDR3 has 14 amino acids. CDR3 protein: CASSDRMTSGPQHF. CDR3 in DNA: TGTGCCAGCAGTGACCGGATGACGTCGGGGCCCCAGCATTTT.

The CDR3 is CASSFMEFGTGELFF. In nucleotides, the CDR3 is TGTGCCAGCAGTTTTATGGAGTTTGGCACCGGGGAGCTGTTTTTT. The chain has TRBV28 and TRBJ2-2; D is undetermined. The CDR3 spans 15 residues. V lost 3 bases, J lost 4 bases, and 12 bases lay in between. Germline V gives CDR1 MDHEN, CDR2 SYDVKM.

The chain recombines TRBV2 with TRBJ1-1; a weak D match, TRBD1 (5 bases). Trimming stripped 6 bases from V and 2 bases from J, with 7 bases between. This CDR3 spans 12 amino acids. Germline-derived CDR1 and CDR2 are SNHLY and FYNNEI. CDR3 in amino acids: CASRTANTEAFF. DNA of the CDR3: TGTGCCAGCAGGACAGCCAACACTGAAGCTTTCTTT. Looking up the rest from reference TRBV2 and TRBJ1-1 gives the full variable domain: EPEVTQTPSHQVTQMGQEVILRCVPISNHLYFYWYRQILGQKVEFLVSFYNNEISEKSEIFDDQFSVERPDGSNFTLKIRSTKLEDSAMYFCASRTANTEAFFGQGTRLTVV.

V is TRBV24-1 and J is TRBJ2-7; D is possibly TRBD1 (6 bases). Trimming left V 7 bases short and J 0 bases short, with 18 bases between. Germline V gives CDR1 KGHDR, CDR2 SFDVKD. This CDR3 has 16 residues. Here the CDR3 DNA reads TGTGCCACCAGAGGACAGACTCTAGGTAGCTCCTACGAGCAGTACTTC. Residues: CATRGQTLGSSYEQYF.

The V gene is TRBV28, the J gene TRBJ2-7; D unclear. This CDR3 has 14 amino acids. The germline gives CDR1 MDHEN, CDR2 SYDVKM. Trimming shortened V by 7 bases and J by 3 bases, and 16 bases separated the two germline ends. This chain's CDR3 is CASTHGSGGYEQYF. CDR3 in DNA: TGTGCCAGCACCCACGGGTCCGGCGGCTACGAGCAGTACTTC.

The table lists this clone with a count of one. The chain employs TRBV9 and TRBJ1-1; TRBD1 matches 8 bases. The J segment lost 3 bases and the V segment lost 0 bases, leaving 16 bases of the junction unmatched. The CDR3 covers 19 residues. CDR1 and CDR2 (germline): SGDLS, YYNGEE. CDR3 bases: TGTGCCAGCAGCGTAGCTGGGGCAGGGGGCATCCCGGGGTACACTGAAGCTTTCTTT. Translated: CASSVAGAGGIPGYTEAFF.

The DNA for the CDR3 is TGTGCCAGCAGCGTAGTCGGACTAGCGGGGTACAATGAGCAGTTCTTC. Protein: CASSVVGLAGYNEQFF. The V gene is TRBV9, the J gene TRBJ2-1, with 12 bases lining up with TRBD2. The CDR3 runs 16 residues. Germline CDR1 reads SGDLS; CDR2 reads YYNGEE. After removal of 0 bases from V and 4 bases from J, the junction contained 2 bases not matched to a gene.

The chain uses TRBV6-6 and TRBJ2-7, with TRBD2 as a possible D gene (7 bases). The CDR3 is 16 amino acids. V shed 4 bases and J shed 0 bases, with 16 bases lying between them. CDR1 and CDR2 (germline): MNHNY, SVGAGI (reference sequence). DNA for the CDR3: TGTGCCAGCAGTTCCTGGGAGGGACACATCTCCTACGAGCAGTACTTC. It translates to CASSSWEGHISYEQYF.

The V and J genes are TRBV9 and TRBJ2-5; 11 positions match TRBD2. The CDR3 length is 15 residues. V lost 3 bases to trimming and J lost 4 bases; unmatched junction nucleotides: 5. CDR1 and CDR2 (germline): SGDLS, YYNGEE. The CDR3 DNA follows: TGTGCCAGCAGCGCCGATGGGACTAGCGGAGAGACCCAGTACTTC. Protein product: CASSADGTSGETQYF.

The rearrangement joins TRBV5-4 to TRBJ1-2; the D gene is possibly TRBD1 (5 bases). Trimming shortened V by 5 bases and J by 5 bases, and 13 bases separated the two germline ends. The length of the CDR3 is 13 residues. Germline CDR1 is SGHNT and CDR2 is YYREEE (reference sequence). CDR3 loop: CASSSRDSYGYTF. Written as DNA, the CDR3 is TGTGCCAGCAGTTCCCGGGACTCATATGGCTACACCTTC.

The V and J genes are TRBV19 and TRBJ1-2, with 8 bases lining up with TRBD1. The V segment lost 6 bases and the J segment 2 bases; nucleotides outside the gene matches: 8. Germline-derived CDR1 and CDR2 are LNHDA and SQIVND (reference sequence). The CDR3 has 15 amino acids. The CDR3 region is CASSDGQGWNYGYTF. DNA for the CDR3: TGTGCCAGTAGCGACGGACAGGGATGGAACTATGGCTACACCTTC.

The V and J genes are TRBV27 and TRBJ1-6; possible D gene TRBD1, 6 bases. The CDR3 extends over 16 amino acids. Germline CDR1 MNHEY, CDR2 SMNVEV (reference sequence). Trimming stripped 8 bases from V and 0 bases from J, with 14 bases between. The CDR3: CASGDTRSSYNSPLHF. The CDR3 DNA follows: TGTGCCAGCGGGGACACACGGAGCTCCTATAATTCACCCCTCCACTTT.

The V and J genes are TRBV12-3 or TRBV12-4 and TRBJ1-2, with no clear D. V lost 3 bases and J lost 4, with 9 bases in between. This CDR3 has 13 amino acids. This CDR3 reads CASSFRSSYGYTF. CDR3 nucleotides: TGTGCCAGCAGTTTCCGGTCGTCCTATGGCTACACCTTC.

CDR3 bases: TGCGCCAGCAGCTTGGCGGCAGGTTCTCACACCGGGGAGCTGTTTTTT. Its protein is CASSLAAGSHTGELFF. The rearrangement uses TRBV5-1 and TRBJ2-2; the D is unclear. From germline, CDR1 is SGHRS and CDR2 YFSETQ. The length of the CDR3 is 16 residues. V lost 0 bases and J 3 bases, leaving 12 bases between the germline ends.

The CDR3 DNA is TGTGCCAGTACCCTAAGGGACAGGGCTGGGAACAATCAGCCCCAGCATTTT. It translates to CASTLRDRAGNNQPQHF. The chain recombines TRBV19 with TRBJ1-5; 9 bases agree with TRBD1. The V gene end was trimmed by 7 bases and the J gene end by 3 bases; junction bases not matched to a gene: 13. The CDR3 is made up of 17 amino acids. Germline values: CDR1 LNHDA, CDR2 SQIVND (reference sequence).